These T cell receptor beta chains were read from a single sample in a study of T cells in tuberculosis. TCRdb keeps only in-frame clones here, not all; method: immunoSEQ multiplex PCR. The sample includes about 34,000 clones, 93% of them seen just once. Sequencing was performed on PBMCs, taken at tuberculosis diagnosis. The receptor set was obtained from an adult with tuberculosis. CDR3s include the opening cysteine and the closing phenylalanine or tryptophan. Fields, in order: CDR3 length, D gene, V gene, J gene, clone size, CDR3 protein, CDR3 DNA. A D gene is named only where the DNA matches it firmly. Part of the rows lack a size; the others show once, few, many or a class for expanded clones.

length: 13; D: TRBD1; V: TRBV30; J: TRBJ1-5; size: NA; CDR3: CAWSGGGTQPQHF; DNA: TGTGCCTGGAGTGGAGGGGGCACTCAGCCCCAGCATTTT
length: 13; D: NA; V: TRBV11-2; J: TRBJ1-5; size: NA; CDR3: CASSLVRGEAQHF; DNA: TGTGCCAGCAGCTTAGTAAGGGGTGAGGCCCAGCATTTT
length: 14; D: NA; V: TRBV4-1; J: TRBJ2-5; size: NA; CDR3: CASSPAGGLETQYF; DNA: TGCGCCAGCAGCCCCGCCGGAGGGTTGGAGACCCAGTACTTC
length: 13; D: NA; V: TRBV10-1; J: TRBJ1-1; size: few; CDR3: CASSETGNTEAFF; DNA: TGCGCCAGCAGTGAGACGGGGAACACTGAAGCTTTCTTT
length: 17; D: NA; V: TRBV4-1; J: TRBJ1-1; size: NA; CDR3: CASSQGGWSGLLTDAFF; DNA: TGCGCCAGCAGCCAAGGTGGGTGGAGCGGGCTCCTGACTGACGCTTTCTTT
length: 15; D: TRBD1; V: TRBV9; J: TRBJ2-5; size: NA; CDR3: CASSPSGGQGETQYF; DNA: TGTGCCAGCAGCCCCTCAGGGGGACAGGGGGAGACCCAGTACTTC
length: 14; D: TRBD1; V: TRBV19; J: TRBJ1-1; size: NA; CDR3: CASKDRGWDTEAFF; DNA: TGTGCCAGTAAGGACAGGGGGTGGGACACTGAAGCTTTCTTT
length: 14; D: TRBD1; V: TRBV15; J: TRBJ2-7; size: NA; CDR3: CATSTGDSSSEQYF; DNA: TGTGCCACCAGCACCGGGGACAGCAGTAGCGAGCAGTACTTC
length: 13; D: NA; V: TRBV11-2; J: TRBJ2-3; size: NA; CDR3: CATTFQGSDTQYF; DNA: TGTGCCACCACCTTCCAGGGATCAGATACGCAGTATTTT
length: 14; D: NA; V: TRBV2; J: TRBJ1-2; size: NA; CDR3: CASSEAPRVSGYTF; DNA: TGTGCCAGCAGTGAAGCGCCCAGGGTTTCTGGCTACACCTTC
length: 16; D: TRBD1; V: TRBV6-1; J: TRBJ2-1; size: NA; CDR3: CASSEDQGQGRDEQFF; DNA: TGTGCCAGCAGTGAAGATCAGGGACAGGGGAGGGATGAGCAGTTCTTC
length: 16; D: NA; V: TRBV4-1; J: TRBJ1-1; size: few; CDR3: CASSRSDMGLNTEAFF; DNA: TGCGCCAGCAGCCGTAGCGACATGGGCCTGAACACTGAAGCTTTCTTT
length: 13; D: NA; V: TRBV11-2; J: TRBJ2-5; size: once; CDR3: CASSSSVQETQYF; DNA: TGTGCCAGCAGCTCTAGCGTACAAGAGACCCAGTACTTC
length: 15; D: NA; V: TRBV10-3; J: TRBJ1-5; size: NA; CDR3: CAISEFDTSNQPQHF; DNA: TGTGCCATCAGTGAATTCGACACCAGCAATCAGCCCCAGCATTTT
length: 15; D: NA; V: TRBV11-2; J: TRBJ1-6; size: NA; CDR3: CASSEAGGGNSPLHF; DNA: TGTGCCAGCAGCGAGGCGGGGGGTGGCAATTCACCCCTCCACTTT
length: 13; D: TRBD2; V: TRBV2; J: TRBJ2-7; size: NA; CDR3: CASRRSGSGEQYF; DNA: TGTGCCAGCAGGCGCAGCGGGAGCGGCGAGCAGTACTTC
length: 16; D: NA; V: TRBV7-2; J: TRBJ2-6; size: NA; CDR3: CASSPQIISGANVLTF; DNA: TGTGCCAGCAGCCCACAGATCATCTCTGGGGCCAACGTCCTGACTTTC
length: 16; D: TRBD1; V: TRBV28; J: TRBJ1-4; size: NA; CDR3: CASRTLGQGEIEKLFF; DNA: TGTGCCAGCAGGACCTTAGGACAGGGGGAAATTGAAAAACTGTTTTTT
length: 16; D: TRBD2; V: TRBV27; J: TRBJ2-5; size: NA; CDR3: CASRGLAGGRYETQYF; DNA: TGTGCCAGCAGGGGACTAGCGGGGGGGCGGTATGAGACCCAGTACTTC
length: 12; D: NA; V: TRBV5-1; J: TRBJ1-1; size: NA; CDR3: CASSSGDTEAFF; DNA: TGCGCCAGCAGCAGCGGGGACACTGAAGCTTTCTTT
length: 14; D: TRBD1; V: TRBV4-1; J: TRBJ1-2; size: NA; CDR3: CASSQKTGVAGYTF; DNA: TGCGCCAGCAGCCAAAAGACAGGGGTGGCTGGCTACACCTTC
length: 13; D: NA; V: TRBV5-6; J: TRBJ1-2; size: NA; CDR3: CASSLQDPYGYTF; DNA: TGTGCCAGCAGCCTACAGGACCCGTATGGCTACACCTTC
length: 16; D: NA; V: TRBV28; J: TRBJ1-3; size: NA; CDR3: CASNAEGGAGGNTIYF; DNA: TGTGCCAGCAACGCCGAGGGAGGGGCAGGTGGAAACACCATATATTTT
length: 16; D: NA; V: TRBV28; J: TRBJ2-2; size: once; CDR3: CASSPTGTQNTGELFF; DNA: TGTGCCAGCAGTCCAACCGGGACACAGAACACCGGGGAGCTGTTTTTT
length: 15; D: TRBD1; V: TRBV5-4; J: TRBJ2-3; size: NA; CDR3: CASSPRTGSTDTQYF; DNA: TGTGCCAGCAGCCCACGGACAGGGTCCACAGATACGCAGTATTTT
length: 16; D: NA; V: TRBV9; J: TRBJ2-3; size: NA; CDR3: CASSALVALSTDTQYF; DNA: TGTGCCAGCAGCGCCCTAGTGGCCCTAAGCACAGATACGCAGTATTTT
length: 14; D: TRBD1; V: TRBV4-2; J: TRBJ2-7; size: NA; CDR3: CASSLKGQVDEQYF; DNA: TGTGCCAGCAGCCTAAAGGGACAGGTCGACGAGCAGTACTTC
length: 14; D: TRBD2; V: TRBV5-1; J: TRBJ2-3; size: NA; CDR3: CASSRTSSTDTQYF; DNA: TGCGCCAGCTCCAGGACTAGCTCAACAGATACGCAGTATTTT
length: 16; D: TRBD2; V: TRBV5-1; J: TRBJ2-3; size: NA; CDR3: CASSSTTSGYTDTQYF; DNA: TGCGCCAGCAGCTCAACCACTAGCGGCTACACAGATACGCAGTATTTT
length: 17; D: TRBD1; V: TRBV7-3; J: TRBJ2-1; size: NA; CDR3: CASTSDRDRVIPNEQFF; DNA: TGTGCCAGCACCTCAGATAGGGACAGGGTTATTCCCAATGAGCAGTTCTTC
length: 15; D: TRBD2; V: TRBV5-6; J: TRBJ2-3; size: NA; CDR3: CASSLSGGITDTQYF; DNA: TGTGCCAGCAGCTTAAGCGGGGGGATCACAGATACGCAGTATTTT
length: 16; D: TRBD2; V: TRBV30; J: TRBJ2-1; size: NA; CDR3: CAWSVIPSGSSNEQFF; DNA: TGTGCCTGGAGTGTGATTCCTAGCGGGTCGTCCAATGAGCAGTTCTTC
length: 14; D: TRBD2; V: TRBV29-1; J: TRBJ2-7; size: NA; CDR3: CSVTGASGSYEQYF; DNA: TGCAGCGTCACCGGGGCTAGCGGGAGTTACGAGCAGTACTTC
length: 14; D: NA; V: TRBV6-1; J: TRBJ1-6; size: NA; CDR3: CASSVAQENSPLHF; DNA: TGTGCCAGCAGTGTCGCGCAGGAAAATTCACCCCTCCACTTT
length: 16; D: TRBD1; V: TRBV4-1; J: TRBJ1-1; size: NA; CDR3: CASSDRTGMEGGEAFF; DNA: TGCGCCAGCAGCGATCGGACAGGGATGGAGGGAGGTGAAGCTTTCTTT
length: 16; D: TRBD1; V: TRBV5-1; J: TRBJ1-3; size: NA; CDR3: CASSPGTGVAGNTIYF; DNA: TGCGCCAGCAGCCCCGGGACAGGGGTGGCTGGAAACACCATATATTTT
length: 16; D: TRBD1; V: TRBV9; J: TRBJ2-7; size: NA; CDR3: CASSVTPTGGRYEQYF; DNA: TGTGCCAGCAGCGTGACTCCGACAGGGGGACGCTACGAGCAGTACTTC
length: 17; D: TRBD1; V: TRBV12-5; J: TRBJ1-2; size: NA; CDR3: CASGSGDSPPPDYGYTF; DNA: TGTGCTAGTGGTTCGGGGGACAGCCCCCCTCCTGACTATGGCTACACCTTC
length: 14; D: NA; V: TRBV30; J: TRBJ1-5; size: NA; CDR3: CAWSVPVSNQPQHF; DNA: TGTGCCTGGAGTGTGCCAGTTAGCAATCAGCCCCAGCATTTT
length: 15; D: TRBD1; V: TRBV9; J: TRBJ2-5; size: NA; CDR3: CASSPSLDRRETQYF; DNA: TGTGCCAGCAGCCCATCCTTGGACAGGCGGGAGACCCAGTACTTC
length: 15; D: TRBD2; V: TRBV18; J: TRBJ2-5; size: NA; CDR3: CASSPLAGYQETQYF; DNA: TGTGCCAGCTCACCACTAGCGGGGTACCAAGAGACCCAGTACTTC
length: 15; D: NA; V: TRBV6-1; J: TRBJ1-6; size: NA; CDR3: CASSEEWQGNSPLHF; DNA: TGTGCCAGCAGTGAAGAATGGCAGGGGAATTCACCCCTCCACTTT
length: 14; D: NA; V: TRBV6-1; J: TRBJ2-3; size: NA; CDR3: CASTPPGSTDTQYF; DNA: TGTGCCAGCACCCCACCGGGGTCCACAGATACGCAGTATTTT
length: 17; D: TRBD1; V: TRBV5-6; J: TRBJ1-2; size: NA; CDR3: CASSLQDRVTPNYGYTF; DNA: TGTGCCAGCAGCTTGCAGGACAGGGTAACCCCTAACTATGGCTACACCTTC
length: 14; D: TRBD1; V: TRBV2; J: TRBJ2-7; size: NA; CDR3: CASRRQGPSYEQYF; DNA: TGTGCCAGCAGACGACAGGGGCCCTCCTACGAGCAGTACTTC
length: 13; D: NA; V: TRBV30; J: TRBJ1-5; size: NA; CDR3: CAWSVLLNQPQHF; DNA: TGTGCCTGGAGTGTTCTCCTAAATCAGCCCCAGCATTTT
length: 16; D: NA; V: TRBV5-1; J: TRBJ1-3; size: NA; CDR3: CASSWTTGDSGNTIYF; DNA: TGCGCCAGCAGCTGGACTACAGGCGACTCTGGAAACACCATATATTTT
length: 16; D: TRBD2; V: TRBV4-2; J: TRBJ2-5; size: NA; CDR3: CASSQGAGTRIETQYF; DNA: TGTGCCAGCAGCCAAGGTGCCGGGACTAGAATCGAGACCCAGTACTTC
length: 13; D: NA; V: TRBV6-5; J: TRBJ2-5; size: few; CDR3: CASAGLMEETQYF; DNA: TGTGCCAGCGCAGGACTAATGGAAGAGACCCAGTACTTC
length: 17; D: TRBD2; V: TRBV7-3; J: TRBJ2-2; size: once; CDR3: CASSLIGAGWDTGELFF; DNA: TGTGCCAGCAGCTTAATTGGAGCGGGATGGGACACCGGGGAGCTGTTTTTT
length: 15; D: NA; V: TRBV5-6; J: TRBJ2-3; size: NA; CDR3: CASSFWASDTDTQYF; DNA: TGTGCCAGCAGCTTTTGGGCTAGCGACACAGATACGCAGTATTTT
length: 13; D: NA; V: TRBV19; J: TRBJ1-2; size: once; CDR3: CASSFGTNYGYTF; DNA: TGTGCCAGTAGTTTCGGGACAAACTATGGCTACACCTTC
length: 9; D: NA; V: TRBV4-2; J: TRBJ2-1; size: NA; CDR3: CGGRNEQFF; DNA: TGTGGGGGGAGGAATGAGCAGTTCTTC
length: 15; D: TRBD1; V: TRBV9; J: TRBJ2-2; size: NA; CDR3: CASGLGQLNTGELFF; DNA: TGTGCCAGCGGCCTGGGACAGTTGAACACCGGGGAGCTGTTTTTT
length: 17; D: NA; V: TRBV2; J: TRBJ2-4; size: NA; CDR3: CASTHSGEGRAKNIQYF; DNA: TGTGCCAGCACCCACTCGGGAGAAGGGCGGGCCAAAAACATTCAGTACTTC
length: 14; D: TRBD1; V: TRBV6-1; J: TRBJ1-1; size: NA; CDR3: CASRTGGAGVEAFF; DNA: TGTGCCAGCAGGACAGGGGGCGCGGGGGTTGAAGCTTTCTTT
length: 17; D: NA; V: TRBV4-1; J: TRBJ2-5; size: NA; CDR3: CASSQGTPRGGGETQYF; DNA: TGCGCCAGCAGCCAAGGTACCCCGAGGGGAGGTGGAGAGACCCAGTACTTC
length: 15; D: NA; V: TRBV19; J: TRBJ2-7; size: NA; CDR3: CASSIDSQQSYEQYF; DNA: TGTGCCAGTAGCATAGACAGCCAACAGAGCTACGAGCAGTACTTC
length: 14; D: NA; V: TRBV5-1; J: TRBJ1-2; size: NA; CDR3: CASSVNRVEDGYTF; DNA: TGCGCCAGCAGCGTCAACAGGGTAGAAGATGGCTACACCTTC